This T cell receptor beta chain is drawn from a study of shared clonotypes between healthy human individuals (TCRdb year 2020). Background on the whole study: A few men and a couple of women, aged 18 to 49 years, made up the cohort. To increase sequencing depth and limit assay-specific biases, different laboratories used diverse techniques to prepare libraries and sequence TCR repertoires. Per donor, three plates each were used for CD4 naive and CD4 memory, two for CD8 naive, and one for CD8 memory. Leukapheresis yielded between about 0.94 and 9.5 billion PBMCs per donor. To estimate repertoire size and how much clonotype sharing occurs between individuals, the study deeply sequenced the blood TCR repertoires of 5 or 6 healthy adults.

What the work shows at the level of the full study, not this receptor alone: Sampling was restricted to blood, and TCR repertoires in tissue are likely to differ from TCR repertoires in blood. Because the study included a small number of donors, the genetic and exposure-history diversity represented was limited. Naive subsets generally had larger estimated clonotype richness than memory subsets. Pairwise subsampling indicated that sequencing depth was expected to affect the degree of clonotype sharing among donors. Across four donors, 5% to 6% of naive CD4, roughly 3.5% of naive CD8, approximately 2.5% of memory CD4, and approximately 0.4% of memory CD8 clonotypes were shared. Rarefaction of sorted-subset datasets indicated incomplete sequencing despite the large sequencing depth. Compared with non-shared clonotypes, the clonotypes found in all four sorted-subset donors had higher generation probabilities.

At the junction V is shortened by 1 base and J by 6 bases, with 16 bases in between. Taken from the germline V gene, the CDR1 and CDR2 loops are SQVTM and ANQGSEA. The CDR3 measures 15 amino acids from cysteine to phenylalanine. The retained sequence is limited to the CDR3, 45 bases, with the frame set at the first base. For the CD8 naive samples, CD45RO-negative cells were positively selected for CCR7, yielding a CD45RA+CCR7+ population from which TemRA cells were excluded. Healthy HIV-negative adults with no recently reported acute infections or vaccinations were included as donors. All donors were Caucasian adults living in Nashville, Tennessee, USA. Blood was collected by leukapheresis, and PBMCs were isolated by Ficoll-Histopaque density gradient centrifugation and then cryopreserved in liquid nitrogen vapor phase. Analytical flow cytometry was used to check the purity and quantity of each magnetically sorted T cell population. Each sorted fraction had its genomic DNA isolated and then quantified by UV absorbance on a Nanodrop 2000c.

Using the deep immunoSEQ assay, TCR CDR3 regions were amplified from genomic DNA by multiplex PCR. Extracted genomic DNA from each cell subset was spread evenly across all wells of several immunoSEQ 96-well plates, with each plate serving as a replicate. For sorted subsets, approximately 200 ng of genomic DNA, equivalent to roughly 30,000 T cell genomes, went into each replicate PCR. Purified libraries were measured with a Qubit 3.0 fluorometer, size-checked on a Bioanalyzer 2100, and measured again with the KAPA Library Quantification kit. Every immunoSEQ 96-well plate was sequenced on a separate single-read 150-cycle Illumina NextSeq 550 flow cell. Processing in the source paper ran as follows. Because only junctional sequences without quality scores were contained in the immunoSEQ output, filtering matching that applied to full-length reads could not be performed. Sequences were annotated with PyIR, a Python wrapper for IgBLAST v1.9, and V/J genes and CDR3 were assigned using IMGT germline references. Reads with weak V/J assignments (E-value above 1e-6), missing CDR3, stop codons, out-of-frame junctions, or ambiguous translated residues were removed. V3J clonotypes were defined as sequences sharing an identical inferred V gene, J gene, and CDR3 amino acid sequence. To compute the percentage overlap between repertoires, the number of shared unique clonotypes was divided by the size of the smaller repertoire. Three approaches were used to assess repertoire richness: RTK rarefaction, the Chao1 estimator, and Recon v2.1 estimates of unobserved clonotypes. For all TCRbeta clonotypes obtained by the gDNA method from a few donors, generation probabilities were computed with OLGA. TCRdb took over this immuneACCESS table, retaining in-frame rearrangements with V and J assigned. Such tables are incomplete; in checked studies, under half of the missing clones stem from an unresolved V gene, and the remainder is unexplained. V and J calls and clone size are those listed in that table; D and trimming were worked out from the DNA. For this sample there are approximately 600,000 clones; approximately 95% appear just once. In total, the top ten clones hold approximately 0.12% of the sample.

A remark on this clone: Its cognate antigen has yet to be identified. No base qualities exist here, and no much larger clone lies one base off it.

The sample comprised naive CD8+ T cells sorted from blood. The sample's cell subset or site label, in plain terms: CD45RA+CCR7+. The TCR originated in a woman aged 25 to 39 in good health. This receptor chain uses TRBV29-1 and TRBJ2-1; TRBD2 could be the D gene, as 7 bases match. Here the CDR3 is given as CSVEGTSRGGNEQFF. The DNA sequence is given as TGCAGCGTTGAAGGGACTAGTAGGGGGGGCAATGAGCAGTTCTTC.